This entry is about one T cell receptor (beta chain). The data belong to a study of blood T cell repertoires in COVID-19. Across the study: T cells, B-cell-depleted T cells, or PBMCs provided the cDNA or gDNA that served as material.

The CDR3 is 15 residues long. Germline lookup yields CDR1 MGHDK and CDR2 SYGVNS. V lost 4 bases, J lost 6 bases, and 15 bases lay in between. Authors' analysis steps: Reference gene primer amplification gave estimated nucleated cell counts. Sequencing used immunoSEQ multiplex PCR; TCRdb keeps in-frame clones, though not all of them. Clonal size and the V and J genes are those of that table, whereas D and trimming came from the DNA. The sample lists approximately 200,000 clones, 85% to 90% seen once, with 4.4% in the top ten. The receptor was isolated from a man in his fifties or sixties with acute or convalescent COVID-19. Sequenced input: peripheral blood. The chain is built from TRBV25-1 and TRBJ1-4; D possibly corresponds to TRBD1 (5 bases). The CDR3, as DNA: TGTGCCAGCAGTGCCCCGGGGGGTACATATGAAAAACTGTTTTTT. This translates into CASSAPGGTYEKLFF.